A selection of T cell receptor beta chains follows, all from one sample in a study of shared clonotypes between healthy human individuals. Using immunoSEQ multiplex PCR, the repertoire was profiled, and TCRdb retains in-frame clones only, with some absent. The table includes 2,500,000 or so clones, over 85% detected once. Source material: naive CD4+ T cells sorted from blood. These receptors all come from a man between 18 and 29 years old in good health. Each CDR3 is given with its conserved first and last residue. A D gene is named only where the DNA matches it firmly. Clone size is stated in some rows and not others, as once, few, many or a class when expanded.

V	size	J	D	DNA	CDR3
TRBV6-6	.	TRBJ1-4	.	TGTGCCAGCAGTTACTCCCGAGAGTTTCAACTGTTTTTT	CASSYSREFQLFF
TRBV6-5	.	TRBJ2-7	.	TGTGCCAGCAGTTACGCGCGGCGTGGGGCCTACGAGCAGTACTTC	CASSYARRGAYEQYF
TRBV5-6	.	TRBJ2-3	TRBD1	TGTGCCAGCAGCTTCCCGGACAGGGTGACAGATACGCAGTATTTT	CASSFPDRVTDTQYF
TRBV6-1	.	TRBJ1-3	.	TGTGCCAGCAGTGAAGCGCTGGGGTCTGGAAACACCATATATTTT	CASSEALGSGNTIYF
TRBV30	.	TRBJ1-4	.	TGTGCCTGGAGTGTCGGGAACCACCGGGGTGAAAAACTGTTTTTT	CAWSVGNHRGEKLFF
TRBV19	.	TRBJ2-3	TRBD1	TGTGCCAGTAGCACAGGACAGGGGCCAGATACGCAGTATTTT	CASSTGQGPDTQYF
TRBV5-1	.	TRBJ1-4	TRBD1	TGCGCCAGCAGCCTCGGACAGGGGCCGTCCGAGGGCGAAAAACTGTTTTTT	CASSLGQGPSEGEKLFF
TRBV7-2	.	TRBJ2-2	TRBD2	TGTGCCAGCAGCTGGACTAGCGGATCGAACACCGGGGAGCTGTTTTTT	CASSWTSGSNTGELFF
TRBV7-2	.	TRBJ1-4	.	TGTGCCAGCAGCTCCCCGGGACACGGGAATGAAAAACTGTTTTTT	CASSSPGHGNEKLFF
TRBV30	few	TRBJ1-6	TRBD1	TGTGCCTGGAGTGTGCGTAGGGGGCAAGGTTCACCCCTCCACTTT	CAWSVRRGQGSPLHF
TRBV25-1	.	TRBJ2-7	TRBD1	TGTGCCAGCAGTGAGGGACAGGGAAAATACGAGCAGTACTTC	CASSEGQGKYEQYF
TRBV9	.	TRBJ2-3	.	TGTGCCAGCAGTTCCTCGTTGGGTGGAAGCTGGGATACGCAGTATTTT	CASSSSLGGSWDTQYF
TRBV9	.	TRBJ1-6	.	TGTGCCAGCAGCGTAGGGGCAGGGAGCAATTCACCCCTCCACTTT	CASSVGAGSNSPLHF
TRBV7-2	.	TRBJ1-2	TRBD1	TGTGCCAGCAGCCGCCGGGGACAGGGAGAGGACTATGGCTACACCTTC	CASSRRGQGEDYGYTF
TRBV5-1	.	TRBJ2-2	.	TGCGCCAGCAGCTTGAGTGGGCCTGACACCGGGGAGCTGTTTTTT	CASSLSGPDTGELFF
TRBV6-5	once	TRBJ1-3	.	TGTGCCAGCAGTTACCATGGGGGCGCGGAAGGAAACACCATATATTTT	CASSYHGGAEGNTIYF
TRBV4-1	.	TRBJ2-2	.	TGCGCCAGCTGCTCGGATGAGGGACTCCCCACCGGGGAGCTGTTTTTT	CASCSDEGLPTGELFF
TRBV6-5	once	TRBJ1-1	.	TGTGCCAGCAGTTATGACATTTATCCAGGGAAAACTGAAGCTTTCTTT	CASSYDIYPGKTEAFF
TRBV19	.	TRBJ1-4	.	TGTGCCAGTAGTATAACCCGTGAAAAACTGTTTTTT	CASSITREKLFF
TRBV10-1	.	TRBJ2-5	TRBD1	TGCGCCAGCACTGAAACAGGGGACGGTTCCGCGCAGTACTTC	CASTETGDGSAQYF
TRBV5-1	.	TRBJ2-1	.	TGCGCCAGCAGCAGTACAGGACGCTCCTACAATGAGCAGTTCTTC	CASSSTGRSYNEQFF
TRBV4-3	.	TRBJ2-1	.	TGCGCCAGCAGCCAAGATGGGGCCGGAAGTGTTTCATACAATGAGCAGTTCTTC	CASSQDGAGSVSYNEQFF
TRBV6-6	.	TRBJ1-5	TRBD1	TGTGCCAGCAGTTACCAGGGGGACAATCAGCCCCAGCATTTT	CASSYQGDNQPQHF
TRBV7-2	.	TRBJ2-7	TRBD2	TGTGCCAGCAGCTTTACTAGCGGAGGAATCTACGAGCAGTACTTC	CASSFTSGGIYEQYF
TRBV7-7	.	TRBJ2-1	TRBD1	TGTGCTAGCAGCCGGGACAGGGGAACGAGGTACAATGAGCAGTTCTTC	CASSRDRGTRYNEQFF
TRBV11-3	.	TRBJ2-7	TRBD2	TGTGCCAGCAGCTTAGTGGGGACTAGCGGCCCCTACGAGCAGTACTTC	CASSLVGTSGPYEQYF
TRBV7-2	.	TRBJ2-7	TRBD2	TGTGCCAGCACCTTATCGGGGGGACCCTACGAGCAGTACTTC	CASTLSGGPYEQYF
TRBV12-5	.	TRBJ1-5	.	TGTGCTAGTGGTTTGGTACCGGTGGGGGCCCGATCGTATAGCAATCAGCCCCAGCATTTT	CASGLVPVGARSYSNQPQHF
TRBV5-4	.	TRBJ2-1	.	TGTGCCAGCAGCTTGGGCGGGACAATATACAATGAGCAGTTCTTC	CASSLGGTIYNEQFF
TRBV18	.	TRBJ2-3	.	TGTGCCAGCTCACCGGTGGATAGCGCAGATACGCAGTATTTT	CASSPVDSADTQYF
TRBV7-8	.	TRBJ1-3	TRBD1	TGTGCCAGCAGCTTAGGACAGGGGGCGCGCGGAAACACCATATATTTT	CASSLGQGARGNTIYF
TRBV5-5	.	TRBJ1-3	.	TGTGCCAGCAGCTTGGGAGCGACTAAATTAGTAGAAAACACCATATATTTT	CASSLGATKLVENTIYF
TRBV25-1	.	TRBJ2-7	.	TGTGCCAGCAGTGCACCTCATCAGGGCAAAGTCGAGCAGTACTTC	CASSAPHQGKVEQYF
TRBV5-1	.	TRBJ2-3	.	TGCGCCAGCAGCTTGAGGGAGGCGGGACTCTCCACAGATACGCAGTATTTT	CASSLREAGLSTDTQYF
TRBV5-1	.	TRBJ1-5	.	TGCGCCAGCAGCTTGGGTCCACAGCAGCCCCAGCATTTT	CASSLGPQQPQHF
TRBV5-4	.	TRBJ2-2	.	TGTGCCAGCAGCCCGGTGGGGGTCACCGGGGAGCTGTTTTTT	CASSPVGVTGELFF
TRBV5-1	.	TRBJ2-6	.	TGCGCCAGCAGCCTTGGGGGATCTGGGGCCAACGTCCTGACTTTC	CASSLGGSGANVLTF
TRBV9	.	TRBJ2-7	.	TGTGCCAGCAGCGTAGAGGGGGGAGGCTCCTACGAGCAGTACTTC	CASSVEGGGSYEQYF
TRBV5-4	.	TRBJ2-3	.	TGTGCCAGCAGCTTGGGGGGGAATAGAGGCCCAGATACGCAGTATTTT	CASSLGGNRGPDTQYF
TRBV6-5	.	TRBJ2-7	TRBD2	TGTGCCAGCAGTTACTCGGGCGGGGGGAACTCCTACGAGCAGTACTTC	CASSYSGGGNSYEQYF
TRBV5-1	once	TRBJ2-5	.	TGCGCCAGCAGCTTGGCCCGAGCTAGGGAGACCCAGTACTTC	CASSLARARETQYF
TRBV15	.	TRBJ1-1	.	TGTGCCACCAGCAGAGAAGAGACACCTGAAGCTTTCTTT	CATSREETPEAFF
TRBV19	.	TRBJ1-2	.	TGTGCCAGTAAGGACGCGGATCACTATGGCTACACCTTC	CASKDADHYGYTF
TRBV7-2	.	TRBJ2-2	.	TGTGCCAGCAGCCGCGAAGGGGGAGGAGGACTAACCGGGGAGCTGTTTTTT	CASSREGGGGLTGELFF
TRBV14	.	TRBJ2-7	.	TGTGCCAGCAGCCAAGATCTGGTGAGGGCGGGCTACGAGCAGTACTTC	CASSQDLVRAGYEQYF
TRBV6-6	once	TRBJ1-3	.	TGTGCCAGCAGTCGATCCTCTGGAAACACCATATATTTT	CASSRSSGNTIYF
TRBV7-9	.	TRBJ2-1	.	TGTGCCAGCAGCCCAATTGAGCGGGGACATAACAATGAGCAGTTCTTC	CASSPIERGHNNEQFF
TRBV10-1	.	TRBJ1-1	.	TGCGCCAGCAGTGAGTCGGGACGGGTCACTGAAGCTTTCTTT	CASSESGRVTEAFF
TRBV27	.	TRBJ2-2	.	TGTGCCAGCAGTTCCCGTTTTCCGACATCGGTCGAGGCCGGGGAGCTGTTTTTT	CASSSRFPTSVEAGELFF
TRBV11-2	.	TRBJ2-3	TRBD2	TGTGCCAGCAGCTTAGCTAGCGGAGGCCTCTCCGCGCAGTATTTT	CASSLASGGLSAQYF
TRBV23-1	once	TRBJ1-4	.	TGCGCCAACTTCCAGGGAGGGGTGGAAGGACTGTTTTTT	CANFQGGVEGLFF
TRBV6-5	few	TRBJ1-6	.	TGTGCCAGCAGTGGGGGATGGCACGATTCACCCCTCCACTTT	CASSGGWHDSPLHF
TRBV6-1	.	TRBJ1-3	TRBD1	TGTGCCATCGGCCGGGACAGGGGTGGAAACACCATATATTTT	CAIGRDRGGNTIYF